This T cell receptor beta chain came from a study of blood T cell repertoires in COVID-19. Across the study: Some COVID-19 samples were acute and others convalescent; all came from the United States, Italy and Spain.

Adults between about 18 and 89 years of age took part from 24 US areas. Recovered participants had two consecutive negative NP/OP PCR tests, healthcare professional clearance, or symptom resolution. Germline-derived CDR1 and CDR2 are LNHNV and YYDKDF (reference sequence). The CDR3 extends over 13 amino acids. Trimming shortened V by 7 bases and J by 10 bases, and 19 bases separated the two germline ends. This clone has only one observation. Original handling: Amplification with reference gene primers provided the estimates of nucleated cell counts. This table comes from immunoSEQ multiplex PCR, and its TCRdb copy is limited to in-frame clones, with some not included. V, J and clone size are those of that table, while D and trimming were read from the DNA. The repertoire holds approximately 130,000 clones, with 86% as singletons.

The sequencing input was PBMCs or T cells enriched from blood (not recorded which). The clonotype comes from a woman aged 45-65 years who had recovered from COVID-19. The chain is built from TRBV15 and TRBJ2-5, with D possibly being TRBD2 (6 bases). CDR3 region: CATTGDLLGGQYF. The CDR3 DNA follows: TGTGCCACCACCGGGGACTTGTTGGGGGGCCAGTACTTC.